A single sample gave rise to the 29 T cell receptor beta chains below, sequenced in a study of Graves' ophthalmopathy and Graves' hyperthyroidism. Scientists amplified the TCR beta CDR3 regions from RNA transcripts. Second-round multiplex PCR came after a first-round RT-PCR that employed HTBI primers. One entry per CDR3 protein, called by TCRdb with MiXCR from the multiplex PCR reads. This sample yields about 400,000 distinct CDR3 sequences, of which just over 15% are seen a single time; about 7.3% belongs to the top ten. Material for sequencing was peripheral blood. Receptors were obtained from a woman younger than 30 with stable Graves' hyperthyroidism.

This clonotype occurred a few times. CDR3 region: CASSLAAGRPYEQYF. The CDR3 nucleotides are TGCGCCAGCAGCTTGGCCGCGGGACGGCCTTACGAGCAGTACTTC. The V call is TRBV5-1, the J call TRBJ2-7, with D possibly being TRBD2 (6 bases). This CDR3 is built from 15 residues. Germline CDR1 SGHRS, CDR2 YFSETQ. The V end lost 0 bases, the J end lost 4 bases, and 14 bases lay between the germline ends.

Of note for this clonotype: A much larger clone is a single base away; this may be a read error. The conserved final phenylalanine or tryptophan is absent from the CDR3, which likely points to a read error. The J gene is TRBJ1-2, the V gene TRBV5-6; D possibly corresponds to TRBD1 (6 bases). Per the germline V gene, CDR1 is SGHDT and CDR2 is YYEEEE. The CDR3 covers 15 residues. V lost 1 base, J lost 4 bases, and 14 bases lay in between. The CDR3 sequence: CASSLLTGYTYGYTY. The CDR3 nucleotides are TGTGCCAGCAGCTTGCTCACAGGGTACACCTATGGCTACACCTAC.

V gene TRBV5-1 combines with J gene TRBJ2-7; D not resolved. This CDR3 spans 16 amino acids. V lost 0 bases and J 0 bases, leaving 13 bases between the germline ends. The V gene's germline CDR1 is SGHRS and CDR2 YFSETQ. The chain's CDR3 is CASSLATARGSYEQYF. DNA for the CDR3: TGCGCCAGCAGCTTGGCCACAGCTCGCGGCTCCTACGAGCAGTACTTC.

This clonotype has at least ten counts. V is TRBV7-2 and J is TRBJ2-7; tentative D call: TRBD2 (5 bases). The V end was cut by 6 bases, the J end by 0 bases, with 15 bases between. The CDR3 is 15 residues long. CDR1 is SGHTA and CDR2 is FQGNSA in the germline V gene. This chain's CDR3 is CASSSLGVTSYEQYF. The CDR3 region has the DNA TGTGCCAGCAGTTCCTTGGGAGTGACCTCCTACGAGCAGTACTTC.

This clonotype has at least ten counts. The chain links TRBV2 to TRBJ2-7, with 8 bases lining up with TRBD1. CDR3 length: 14 amino acids. Germline V lookup: CDR1 SNHLY, CDR2 FYNNEI. V dropped 6 bases and J dropped 5; count of bases not matched to a gene: 9. The CDR3: CASRTDRVSHEQYF. The CDR3 DNA reads as TGTGCCAGCAGAACGGACAGGGTGAGCCACGAGCAGTACTTC.

This clonotype was seen just once. CDR3: CASSQDREKEAFF. The CDR3 DNA sequence: TGTGCCAGCAGTCAAGACAGGGAGAAGGAAGCTTTCTTT. This sequence joins TRBV12-3 or TRBV12-4 and TRBJ1-1, with TRBD1 identical over 7 bases. This CDR3 comprises 13 residues. Trimming at V came to 5 bases and at J to 8 bases, leaving 8 bases not matched to a gene.

This clonotype came up many times. V gene TRBV20-1 combines with J gene TRBJ1-6; D may be TRBD1 (5 bases). The CDR3 is 19 residues long. V lost 0 bases and J lost 5, with 23 bases in between. CDR1 and CDR2 from the germline V gene are DFQATT and SNEGSKA (reference sequence). The CDR3 DNA sequence: TGCAGTGCTAGAGATCATCCTTTAGGACACCAAGGAGATAATTCACCCCTCCACTTT. Its translation is CSARDHPLGHQGDNSPLHF.

This clonotype was counted ten times or more. The J gene is TRBJ2-5, the V gene TRBV18; TRBD1 matches at 9 bases. Germline V gene lookup returns CDR1 KGHSH and CDR2 LQKENI. This CDR3 is built from 15 residues. J gave up 3 bases and V 2 bases, and 4 bases lay outside the gene matches. The CDR3 DNA follows: TGTGCCAGCTCACCAGGGACAGGGATGGAAGAGACCCAGTACTTC. This codes for CASSPGTGMEETQYF.

This clonotype came up many times. The chain combines TRBV28 with TRBJ1-5, with a weak D call TRBD1 (5 bases). This CDR3 region has 15 residues. V lost 2 bases and J 0 bases, leaving 8 bases between the germline ends. Per germline, CDR1 MDHEN and CDR2 SYDVKM. In nucleotides, the CDR3 is TGTGCCAGCAGTTTAGGAGGGGCTAGCAATCAGCCCCAGCATTTT. Residues: CASSLGGASNQPQHF. Full variable domain (outside the CDR3, taken from reference TRBV28 and TRBJ1-5): DVKVTQSSRYLVKRTGEKVFLECVQDMDHENMFWYRQDPGLGLRLIYFSYDVKMKEKGDIPEGYSVSREKKERFSLILESASTNQTSMYLCASSLGGASNQPQHFGDGTRLSIL.

CDR3 in DNA: TGTGCCTGGAGTGTGTACAAGGCTACGGAGACCCAGTACTTC. It codes for CAWSVYKATETQYF. The rearrangement joins TRBV30 to TRBJ2-5, with D unresolved. Germline CDR1 is GTSNPN and CDR2 is SVGIG (reference sequence). CDR3 size: 14 residues. V dropped 0 bases and J dropped 5 bases, with 13 bases sitting between them. Based on the CDR3 plus reference TRBV30 and TRBJ2-5, the full variable domain is SQTIHQWPATLVQPVGSPLSLECTVEGTSNPNLYWYRQAAGRGLQLLFYSVGIGQISSEVPQNLSASRPQDRQFILSSKKLLLSDSGFYLCAWSVYKATETQYFGPGTRLLVL.

This clonotype was found many times. This rearrangement joins TRBV12-3 or TRBV12-4 to TRBJ1-1; D remains unclear. V was pared by 8 bases and J by 10 bases, with 11 bases between. The CDR3 loop spans 10 amino acids. The CDR3 region is CASLGRGAFF. In nucleotides, the CDR3 is TGTGCCAGCCTCGGGCGGGGAGCTTTCTTT.

This clonotype occurred many times. J is TRBJ2-7 and V is TRBV24-1, with TRBD2 matching 10 bases. Germline CDR1 KGHDR, CDR2 SFDVKD. The CDR3 consists of 14 residues. Losses at the gene ends were 5 bases for V and 8 bases for J; bases not matched to a gene: 8. This chain's CDR3 is CATSGEASGGKQYF. CDR3 DNA sequence: TGTGCCACCAGTGGAGAGGCTAGCGGGGGTAAGCAGTACTTC.

This clonotype was found a few times. The V call is TRBV3-1, the J call TRBJ1-6; 9 nucleotides agree with TRBD1. The J segment lost 7 bases and the V segment lost 4 bases, leaving 5 bases of the junction unmatched. The CDR3 extends over 15 amino acids. CDR1 and CDR2 from the germline V gene are LGHDT and YNNKEL (reference sequence). The CDR3 region has the DNA TGTGCCAGCAGCCCGGGACAGGGCGCGAATTCACCCCTCCACTTT. It encodes CASSPGQGANSPLHF.

This clonotype was seen a handful of times. This chain uses TRBV14 with TRBJ1-5; no reliable D call. V was trimmed by 0 bases and J by 3 bases, leaving 12 bases between them. CDR1 SGHDN and CDR2 FVKESK come from the germline V gene. The CDR3 length is 16 residues. CDR3 DNA: TGTGCCAGCAGCCAAGAGCTAGGGCCATTCAATCAGCCCCAGCATTTT. This translates into CASSQELGPFNQPQHF.

This clonotype came up many times. V gene TRBV28 combines with J gene TRBJ2-7; 7 bases agree with TRBD1. Unmatched junction bases numbered 5, after V lost 6 bases and J lost 3 bases. The CDR3 contains 13 residues. CDR1 and CDR2 from the germline V gene are MDHEN and SYDVKM. The CDR3 DNA follows: TGTGCCAGCAGGAAGACAGGGCTCTACGAGCAGTACTTC. It translates to CASRKTGLYEQYF.

This clonotype occurred many times. The chain employs TRBV5-1 and TRBJ1-2; weak D call: TRBD1 (5 bases). CDR1 and CDR2 from the germline V gene are SGHRS and YFSETQ. The CDR3 spans 13 residues. V was shortened by 0 bases and J by 6 bases, with 9 bases between the two germline ends. CDR3 nucleotides: TGCGCCAGCAGCTTGGCCGGGGGTGATGGCTACACCTTC. Protein product: CASSLAGGDGYTF.

This clonotype occurred many times. This chain joins TRBV20-1 and TRBJ1-1; no reliable D call. The germline V and J ends were trimmed by 0 bases and 1 base, with 6 bases remaining between them. This CDR3 is built from 13 residues. Germline values: CDR1 DFQATT, CDR2 SNEGSKA (reference sequence). Written as DNA, the CDR3 is TGCAGTGCTAGAGAAGGCCGGAACACTGAAGCTTTCTTT. This encodes CSAREGRNTEAFF.

The J gene is TRBJ2-7, the V gene TRBV10-3; the D is unclear. The CDR3 contains 13 residues. CDR1 is ENHRY and CDR2 is SYGVKD in the germline V gene. V was clipped by 7 bases and J by 7 bases, with 17 bases between them. The CDR3 loop is CAITSVKMGEQYF. CDR3 nucleotide sequence: TGTGCCATCACGTCTGTTAAAATGGGGGAGCAGTACTTC.

This clonotype has at least ten counts. The chain carries TRBV12-3 or TRBV12-4 and TRBJ2-7; D ambiguous. The CDR3 is 13 amino acids. V shed 6 bases and J shed 3 bases, with 12 bases lying between them. The CDR3 loop reads CASRPSVDYEQYF. DNA for the CDR3: TGTGCCAGCAGGCCCTCCGTAGACTACGAGCAGTACTTC.

The rearrangement links TRBV7-2 to TRBJ2-7, with no clear D. The CDR3 contains 15 residues. Germline V gene data show CDR1 as SGHTA and CDR2 as FQGNSA. Trimming removed 0 bases from V and 6 bases from J, with 15 bases in between. The CDR3 coding sequence is TGTGCCAGCAGCTTAGCAACCGGGCAAGCAAGCGAGCAGTACTTC. Protein: CASSLATGQASEQYF. Variable domain in full (rest from reference TRBV7-2 and TRBJ2-7): GAGVSQSPSNKVTEKGKDVELRCDPISGHTALYWYRQSLGQGLEFLIYFQGNSAPDKSGLPSDRFSAERTGGSVSTLTIQRTQQEDSAVYLCASSLATGQASEQYFGPGTRLTVT.

This clonotype has ten or more counts. The chain carries TRBV20-1 and TRBJ1-3; D unclear. Trimming cost V 2 bases and J 0 bases, with 8 bases left between them. The CDR3 length is 14 residues. CDR1 and CDR2 (germline): DFQATT, SNEGSKA (reference sequence). The CDR3 region has the DNA TGCAGTGCTAGATCGCAGGTCTCTGGAAACACCATATATTTT. Residues: CSARSQVSGNTIYF.

In its sample, this clonotype was seen a few times. This rearrangement joins TRBV20-1 to TRBJ1-5; no clear D. Germline CDR1 and CDR2: DFQATT and SNEGSKA (reference sequence). The germline V and J ends were trimmed by 6 bases and 5 bases, with 11 bases remaining between them. The CDR3 sequence is 12 residues long. CDR3: CSAGPPYQPQHF. The CDR3 region has the DNA TGCAGTGCCGGGCCCCCGTATCAGCCCCAGCATTTT.

This clonotype has a count of ten or more. The chain links TRBV6-1 to TRBJ2-7, with 8 bases that match TRBD1. Unmatched junction bases numbered 10, after V lost 2 bases and J lost 7 bases. CDR3 length: 15 residues. The V gene's germline CDR1 is MNHNS and CDR2 SASEGT. The CDR3 DNA sequence: TGTGCCAGCAGTGAACCGGGCAGGGGGCATGAGGAGCAGTACTTC. Its translation is CASSEPGRGHEEQYF.

Ten or more counts support this clonotype. The chain joins TRBV7-9 to TRBJ2-5, with TRBD1 as a possible D gene (5 bases). This CDR3 contains 12 residues. Per germline, CDR1 SEHNR and CDR2 FQNEAQ (reference sequence). Trimming stripped 4 bases from V and 5 bases from J, with 8 bases between. CDR3 protein: CASSSGRETQYF. The CDR3 DNA sequence: TGTGCCAGCAGCTCAGGGCGGGAGACCCAGTACTTC.

A few counts support this clonotype. V is TRBV3-1 and J is TRBJ1-6; 7 positions agree with TRBD1. The V gene's germline CDR1 is LGHDT and CDR2 YNNKEL (reference sequence). V was pared by 0 bases and J by 10 bases, with 6 bases of the junction left unmatched. The CDR3 is 15 amino acids. CDR3 bases: TGTGCCAGCAGCCAAGATCCCAGGGGGGCGTCACCCCTCCACTTT. Encoded protein: CASSQDPRGASPLHF.

Comments on this clonotype: A much larger clone differs by one base, so this may be a read error. The chain couples TRBV12-3 or TRBV12-4 to TRBJ2-7; 12 nucleotides line up with TRBD1. The CDR3 consists of 15 residues. CDR3 in amino acids: CASSRPGQGAQEQCF. As DNA, the CDR3 is TGTGCCAGCAGCCGACCGGGACAGGGGGCGCAGGAGCAGTGCTTC.

This clonotype turned up a few times. This chain joins TRBV7-2 and TRBJ1-2; 7 positions agree with TRBD1. In germline, CDR1 is SGHTA, CDR2 FQGNSA. The CDR3 consists of 14 residues. V shed 5 bases and J 6 bases; nucleotides not matched to a gene: 9. The CDR3 protein is CASSRYRGVDGYTF. The CDR3, as DNA: TGTGCCAGCAGCCGATACAGGGGCGTTGATGGCTACACCTTC.

This clonotype was seen repeatedly, ten times or more. This sequence joins TRBV12-3 or TRBV12-4 and TRBJ2-7, with unresolved D. CDR3 size: 14 residues. V was trimmed by 5 bases and J by 0 bases, leaving 11 bases between them. As DNA, the CDR3 is TGTGCCAGCAGTATGGGTAGTGGCTCCTACGAGCAGTACTTC. It is translated as CASSMGSGSYEQYF.

The rearrangement uses TRBV20-1 and TRBJ1-2; 10 nucleotides line up with TRBD1. The CDR3 has 18 residues. CDR1 and CDR2 (germline): DFQATT, SNEGSKA (reference sequence). V lost 5 bases, J lost 5 bases, and 20 bases stayed unmatched. The CDR3 loop reads CSAGGGRGTGAPGYGYTF. The CDR3 DNA reads TGCAGTGCTGGGGGGGGTAGGGGGACAGGGGCCCCAGGGTATGGCTACACCTTC.